The source of this TCR beta chain is a study of T cell responses to AZD1222 COVID-19 vaccine. Concerning this clone: What it recognizes is unknown.

Produced via immunoSEQ multiplex PCR; TCRdb's table is partial and in-frame only. In the table there are about 97,000 clones, about 86% of which are singletons. There are 18 residues in the CDR3. Trimming stripped 8 bases from V and 4 bases from J, with 27 bases between. Germline lookup yields CDR1 MDHEN and CDR2 SYDVKM. Findings and caveats of the study: Nearly half of spike-specific TCRs reportedly target unmutated variant regions.

The sequence was collected from an adult in good health. This specimen consisted of peripheral blood, obtained on day 0 of AZD1222 vaccination. The J gene is TRBJ1-5, the V gene TRBV28; possible D gene TRBD1, 5 bases. CDR3 loop: CASRTVRGWDAGNQPQHF. CDR3 bases: TGTGCCAGCCGAACCGTGAGGGGATGGGATGCTGGGAATCAGCCCCAGCATTTT.